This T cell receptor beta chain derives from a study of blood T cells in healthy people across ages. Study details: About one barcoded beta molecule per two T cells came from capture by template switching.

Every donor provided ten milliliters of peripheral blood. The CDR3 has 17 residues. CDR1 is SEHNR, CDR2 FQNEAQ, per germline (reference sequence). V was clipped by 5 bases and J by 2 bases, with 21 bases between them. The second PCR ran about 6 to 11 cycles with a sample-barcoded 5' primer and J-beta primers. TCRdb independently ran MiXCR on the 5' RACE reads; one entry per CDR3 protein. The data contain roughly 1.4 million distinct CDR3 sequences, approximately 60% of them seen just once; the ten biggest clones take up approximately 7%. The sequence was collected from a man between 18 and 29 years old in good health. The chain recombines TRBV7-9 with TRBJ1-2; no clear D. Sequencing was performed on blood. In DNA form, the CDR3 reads TGTGCCAGCAGCGCGATCACCCCAGTCGCGAACAACTATGGCTACACCTTC. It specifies CASSAITPVANNYGYTF.